The 14 T cell receptor beta chains below all came from one sample that was sequenced in a study of Ad26.COV2.S vaccination and SARS-CoV-2 variants. The protocol was immunoSEQ multiplex PCR, while the TCRdb copy is restricted to in-frame clones and leaves out a portion. The sample holds 350,000 to 450,000 clones, around 83% seen once. Treatment in this sample: 15 to 20 received Ad26.COV2.S at low or high dose, single or two shots; about 5 received placebo; per-sample allocation not given. Following the first vaccine or placebo injection, samples were taken on day 63. Sample: peripheral blood, taken in a trial of Ad26.COV2.S vaccine versus placebo. The receptor set was obtained from a person aged 18-65 years who received the Ad26.COV2.S COVID-19 vaccine or a placebo.

The chain recombines TRBV2 with TRBJ1-6, with D hard to call. Per the germline V gene, CDR1 is SNHLY and CDR2 is FYNNEI. The length of the CDR3 is 16 residues. V was cut by 0 bases and J by 5 bases, with 11 bases left in between. The CDR3 spells CASSEATKRDNSPLHF. The CDR3 region has the DNA TGTGCCAGCAGTGAAGCAACCAAACGGGATAATTCACCCCTCCACTTT.

The chain joins TRBV19 to TRBJ2-5; 8 positions match TRBD1. The CDR3 loop spans 16 amino acids. J lost 1 base, V lost 1 base, and 5 bases had no gene match. CDR1 and CDR2 (germline): LNHDA, SQIVND (reference sequence). Here the CDR3 reads CASSIVKQGGQETQYF. CDR3 nucleotides: TGTGCCAGTAGTATAGTCAAACAGGGGGGCCAAGAGACCCAGTACTTC.

In this sample, this clone turned up once. The rearrangement uses TRBV24-1 and TRBJ2-5; TRBD2 aligns across 7 bases. J was trimmed by 2 bases and V by 9 bases; bases with no gene match: 11. Germline assignment: CDR1 KGHDR and CDR2 SFDVKD. There are 15 residues in the CDR3. The CDR3 sequence is CATPPRRGRQETQYF. The CDR3 DNA follows: TGTGCCACCCCCCCCCGGCGGGGGAGACAAGAGACCCAGTACTTC.

The chain employs TRBV10-3 and TRBJ2-7, with TRBD1 as a possible D gene (5 bases). The CDR3 is 15 amino acids. The V and J ends lost 3 bases and 0 bases respectively, with 12 bases between them. CDR1 and CDR2 from the germline V gene are ENHRY and SYGVKD. The CDR3 bases are TGTGCCATCAGTGATTGGCAGGGCGGCTCCTACGAGCAGTACTTC. As protein: CAISDWQGGSYEQYF.

This chain joins TRBV18 and TRBJ1-1; the D is unclear. V was shortened by 3 bases and J by 4 bases, with 12 bases between the two germline ends. This CDR3 comprises 14 residues. Germline V gene data show CDR1 as KGHSH and CDR2 as LQKENI. The CDR3 reads CASSPQSGPTEAFF. The CDR3 nucleotides read TGTGCCAGCTCACCCCAATCGGGCCCCACTGAAGCTTTCTTT.

This clone was seen just once. The chain carries TRBV21-1 and TRBJ2-1. TRBV21-1 is a pseudogene segment. This CDR3 comprises 15 residues. The CDR3 region has the DNA TGTGCCAGCAGCAAAGCGGGGGAACTAGTGTATGAGCAGTTCTTC. Protein: CASSKAGELVYEQFF.

The chain combines TRBV9 with TRBJ2-7; a possible D gene is TRBD1 (5 bases). Germline V CDR1 and CDR2: SGDLS, YYNGEE. The CDR3 is 15 residues long. V lost 3 bases to trimming and J lost 3 bases, with 16 bases between them. CDR3 nucleotides: TGTGCCAGCAGCGCCGAAGACAGAACCATCTACGAGCAGTACTTC. It is translated as CASSAEDRTIYEQYF.

The gene calls are TRBV7-9 and TRBJ2-2, with D perhaps matching TRBD2 (5 bases). The CDR3 totals 15 residues. Between the trimmed V and J ends, which lost 4 bases and 1 base, there was a span of 10 bases. CDR1 and CDR2 (germline): SEHNR, FQNEAQ (reference sequence). CDR3 nucleotides: TGTGCCAGCAGCTCGGACTTTCTGAACACCGGGGAGCTGTTTTTT. It is translated as CASSSDFLNTGELFF.

A few counts support this clone. The chain joins TRBV5-4 to TRBJ2-2; 14 bases match TRBD2. Germline V gene sequence: CDR1 SGHNT, CDR2 YYREEE (reference sequence). The CDR3 extends over 15 amino acids. The V gene end was trimmed by 4 bases and the J gene end by 6 bases; junction bases not matched to a gene: 2. CDR3 nucleotides: TGTGCCAGCAGCACGGGACTAGCGGGGGCCGGGGAGCTGTTTTTT. Protein sequence: CASSTGLAGAGELFF. The full variable domain, rest sourced from reference TRBV5-4 and TRBJ2-2, is ETGVTQSPTHLIKTRGQQVTLRCSSQSGHNTVSWYQQALGQGPQFIFQYYREEENGRGNFPPRFSGLQFPNYSSELNVNALELDDSALYLCASSTGLAGAGELFFGEGSRLTVL.

The chain has TRBV20-1 and TRBJ2-7, with D perhaps matching TRBD2 (5 bases). Trimming removed 3 bases from V and 0 bases from J, with 18 bases in between. CDR1 is DFQATT and CDR2 is SNEGSKA in the germline V gene (reference sequence). The CDR3 has 16 amino acids. In nucleotides, the CDR3 is TGCAGTGCTAGTCCCCGAGGGCGGATGTACTCCTACGAGCAGTACTTC. As protein: CSASPRGRMYSYEQYF.

The chain uses TRBV5-1 and TRBJ2-5; D assignment may be TRBD1 or TRBD2 (5 bases each). Per the germline V gene, CDR1 is SGHRS and CDR2 is YFSETQ. V was trimmed by 4 bases and J by 5 bases, leaving 18 bases between them. CDR3 length equals 15 residues. Here the CDR3 DNA reads TGCGCCAGCAGCCCACTCTGGGGGTCCGAGGAGACCCAGTACTTC. Its protein is CASSPLWGSEETQYF.

This rearrangement joins TRBV29-1 to TRBJ2-2, with unresolved D. Trimming shortened V by 0 bases and J by 4 bases, and 3 bases separated the two germline ends. Germline CDR1 reads SQVTM; CDR2 reads ANQGSEA. The CDR3 totals 12 residues. CDR3 residues: CSVEEITGELFF. Written as DNA, the CDR3 is TGCAGCGTTGAAGAGATCACCGGGGAGCTGTTTTTT.

This chain links TRBV7-2 with TRBJ1-2; 7 bases agree with TRBD1. The germline V gene encodes CDR1 SGHTA and CDR2 FQGNSA. V trimming: 5 bases; J trimming: 5 bases; junction bases outside the gene matches: 11. This CDR3 is built from 15 residues. This CDR3 is CASSLDRDRVYGYTF. The CDR3, as DNA: TGTGCCAGCAGCCTAGATAGGGACAGAGTTTATGGCTACACCTTC.

The CDR3 loop reads CASSSWTIAGNTIYF. The CDR3 bases are TGTGCCAGCAGCTCGTGGACTATTGCTGGAAACACCATATATTTT. This chain joins TRBV5-8 and TRBJ1-3; no firm D call. This CDR3 is 15 amino acids long. The V and J ends lost 3 bases and 2 bases respectively, with 12 bases between them. CDR1 is SGHTS, CDR2 YDEGEE, per germline.